The entry that follows covers one T cell receptor beta chain sequence. Its ends do not fully match the called genes, so a read error is possible. RNA isolated from unsorted whole blood supplied the blood RNA, with germline DNA also extracted. With a constant-region primer, TCR beta cDNA was made from about 0.5 ug of total RNA. ARM-PCR, slightly modified, supplied the TCR beta libraries through three nested multiplex PCR rounds. Forward primers for TRBV1-TRBV30 and a C-beta reverse primer served the first two PCR rounds, at 10 cycles each. TCRdb itself ran the multiplex PCR reads through MiXCR, one entry per CDR3 protein. The data hold some 190,000 distinct CDR3 sequences, with 50% to 75% observed a single time. Germline loops: CDR1 SGHAT, CDR2 FQNNGV. The CDR3 runs to 15 residues. The sample comes from a study of tumor-infiltrating lymphocytes in primary liver carcinoma.

The chain uses TRBV11-2 and TRBJ2-2; a possible D gene is TRBD1 (6 bases). The sequenced sample was peripheral blood. The TCR was taken from a man between 40 and 49 years old with primary liver carcinoma and hepatitis B virus infection. Here the CDR3 reads CANSIQGPNTGELFF. CDR3 in DNA: TGTGCCAACAGCATACAGGGTCCTAACACCGGGGAGCTGTTTTTT.